This T cell receptor beta chain was retrieved from a study of T cell responses to AZD1222 COVID-19 vaccine. The table came from immunoSEQ multiplex PCR; TCRdb's copy has only in-frame clones and leaves some out. The sample lists around 160,000 clones; approximately 91% were seen once. CDR1 is MGHRA, CDR2 YSYEKL, per germline. The V gene lost 4 bases and the J gene lost 2 bases, with 11 bases spanning the gap. This CDR3 comprises 14 residues. The sample here was peripheral blood, taken 28 days after the second AZD1222 dose. The chain links TRBV4-1 to TRBJ1-1; D perhaps matches TRBD1 (5 bases). This receptor was identified in an adult who received the AZD1222 COVID-19 vaccine. The DNA of the CDR3 is TGCGCCAGCAGCCCTGTGGGGGGAAACACTGAAGCTTTCTTT. Protein sequence: CASSPVGGNTEAFF.